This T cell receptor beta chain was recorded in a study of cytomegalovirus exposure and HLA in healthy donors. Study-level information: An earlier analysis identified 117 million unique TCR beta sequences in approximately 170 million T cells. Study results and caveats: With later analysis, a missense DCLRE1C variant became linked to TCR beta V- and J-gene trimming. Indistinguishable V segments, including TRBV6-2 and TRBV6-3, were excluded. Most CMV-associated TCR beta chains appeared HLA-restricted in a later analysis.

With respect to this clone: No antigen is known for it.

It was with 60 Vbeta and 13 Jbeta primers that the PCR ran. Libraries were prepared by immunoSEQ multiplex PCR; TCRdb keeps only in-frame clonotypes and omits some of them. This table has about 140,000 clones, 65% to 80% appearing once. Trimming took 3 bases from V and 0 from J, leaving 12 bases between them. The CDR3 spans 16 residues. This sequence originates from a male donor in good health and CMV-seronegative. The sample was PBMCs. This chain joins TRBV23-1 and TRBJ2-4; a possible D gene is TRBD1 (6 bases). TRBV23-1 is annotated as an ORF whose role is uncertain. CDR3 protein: CASSHGQTLAKNIQYF. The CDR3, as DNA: TGCGCCAGCAGTCACGGACAGACTCTAGCCAAAAACATTCAGTACTTC.